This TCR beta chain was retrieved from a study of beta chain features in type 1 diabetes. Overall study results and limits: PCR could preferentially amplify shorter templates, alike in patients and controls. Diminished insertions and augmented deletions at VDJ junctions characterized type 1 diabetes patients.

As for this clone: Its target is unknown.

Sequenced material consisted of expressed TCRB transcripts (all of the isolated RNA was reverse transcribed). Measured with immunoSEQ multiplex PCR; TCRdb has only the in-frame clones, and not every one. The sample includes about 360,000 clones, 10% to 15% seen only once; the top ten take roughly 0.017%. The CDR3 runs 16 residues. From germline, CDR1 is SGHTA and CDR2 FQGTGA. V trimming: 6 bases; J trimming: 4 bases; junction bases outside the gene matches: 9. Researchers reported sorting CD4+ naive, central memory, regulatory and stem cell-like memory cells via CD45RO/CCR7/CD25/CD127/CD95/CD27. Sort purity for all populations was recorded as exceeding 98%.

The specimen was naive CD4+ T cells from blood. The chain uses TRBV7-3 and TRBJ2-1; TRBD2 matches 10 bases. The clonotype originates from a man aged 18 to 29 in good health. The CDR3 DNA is TGTGCCAGCAGTTTCAGCGGGGGGGCCTCGTACAATGAGCAGTTCTTC. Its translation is CASSFSGGASYNEQFF.